This T cell receptor (beta chain) originates from a study of blood T cell repertoires in COVID-19. This clone was counted a single time. Profiled with immunoSEQ multiplex PCR; TCRdb holds only in-frame clones, not every one. Among approximately 480,000 clones listed, about 85% were seen once. Participants had their cohort set by participant-reported clinical history. The V and J ends lost 3 bases and 4 bases respectively, with 15 bases between them. The length of the CDR3 is 15 residues. In germline, CDR1 is LNHDA, CDR2 SQIVND (reference sequence). Input material: PBMCs or T cells enriched from blood (not recorded which). The TCR was taken from a woman aged 18-29 years who had recovered from COVID-19. The gene calls are TRBV19 and TRBJ1-2, with D maybe TRBD1 (5 bases). Here the CDR3 reads CASSITQGDGYGYTF. CDR3 sequence (DNA): TGTGCCAGTAGTATCACTCAGGGTGACGGCTATGGCTACACCTTC. Using reference TRBV19 and TRBJ1-2 for the parts outside the CDR3, the full variable domain is DGGITQSPKYLFRKEGQNVTLSCEQNLNHDAMYWYRQDPGQGLRLIYYSQIVNDFQKGDIAEGYSVSREKKESFPLTVTSAQKNPTAFYLCASSITQGDGYGYTFGSGTRLTVV.